Many counts were recorded for the clone carrying this T cell receptor beta chain. The CDR3 is 11 residues long. Germline CDR1 SNHLY, CDR2 FYNNEI. Trimming removed 4 bases from V and 5 bases from J, with 6 bases in between. The entry originates in a study of T cells in Graves' hyperthyroidism and ophthalmopathy. What was amplified from RNA transcripts were TCR beta CDR3 regions. The study used the HTBI primer set for a first-round RT-PCR of the TCR CDR3. In TCRdb, the multiplex PCR reads were re-called with MiXCR into one record per CDR3 protein. Of a few hundred thousand distinct CDR3 sequences listed, 35% to 55% are singletons.

Specimen: peripheral blood or thyroid tissue (not recorded which). The V gene is TRBV2, the J gene TRBJ2-7; weak D call: TRBD1 (6 bases). The receptor was derived from a woman between 18 and 30 years old with Graves' hyperthyroidism. In DNA form, the CDR3 reads TGTGCCAGCAGTGGGACAGACGAGCAGTACTTC. Translated, it gives CASSGTDEQYF.